Sequencing of this T cell receptor beta chain was carried out in a study of blood T cell repertoires in COVID-19. Study information: Spain, Italy and the United States supplied samples that represented acute and convalescent COVID-19. PBMCs, B-cell-depleted T cells, or T cells provided the cDNA or gDNA that made up the material.

Germline lookup yields CDR1 SNHLY and CDR2 FYNNEI. The ends lost 6 bases at V and 6 bases at J; junction bases unmatched: 6. CDR3 size: 13 residues. In the original workflow: Cell counts per sample came from amplifying reference gene primers. The repertoire was sequenced with immunoSEQ multiplex PCR; TCRdb's copy has only in-frame clones and lacks some. The V and J calls and clone size are taken from that table; D and trimming were inferred from the DNA. The sample consists of some 170,000 clones, about 70% of them appearing once. The sequencing sample was made of peripheral blood. The V call is TRBV2, the J call TRBJ1-2; 8 bases map to TRBD1. This sequence was found in a woman between 50 and 59 years old with active or convalescent COVID-19. CDR3 sequence reads: CASRDDRGDGYTF. In nucleotides, the CDR3 is TGTGCCAGCAGAGACGACAGGGGCGATGGCTACACCTTC.